Included here is one T cell receptor (beta chain) sequence, with context. Gene labels here are mouse ones. The read terminates 1 residue ahead of where the CDR3 ends, so the germline J gene completes it. The record originates from a study of tissue T cells after allogeneic stem cell transplantation. J was trimmed by 0 bases and V by 4 bases; bases with no gene match: 4. The CDR3 is made up of 15 amino acids. Germline V CDR1 and CDR2: FNHDT, SITEND (reference sequence). CDR3 sequences, V/J genes, frequencies and template counts came from survey-depth TCRbeta sequencing. The protocol was immunoSEQ multiplex PCR, while the TCRdb copy is restricted to in-frame clones and leaves out a portion. The data contain roughly 45,000 clones, 73% of them seen just once; the ten biggest clones take up about 0.71%.

V gene TRBV19 combines with J gene TRBJ1-3, with 7 bases fitting TRBD1. This sequence originates from a pool of C57BL/6 mice in good health. The sample comprised sorted cells pooled from one or two spleens. CDR3 loop: CASSFGTASGNTLYF. CDR3 DNA (partial): TGTGCCAGCAGTTTCGGGACAGCTTCTGGAAATACGCTCTAT.